The next 18 T cell receptor beta chains were all read from a single sample in a study of blood T cell repertoires in COVID-19. TCRdb's table, derived via immunoSEQ multiplex PCR, lists solely in-frame clones and lacks some. The sample contains over 200,000 clones, just under 85% of which appear only once. Source material: peripheral blood. These receptors were taken from a woman in her forties or fifties with active or convalescent COVID-19.

V usage is TRBV12-3 or TRBV12-4 and J usage is TRBJ1-5; D unclear. The V end was cut by 10 bases, the J end by 7 bases, with 17 bases between. The length of the CDR3 is 13 residues. DNA of the CDR3: TGTGCCACCAACCCGGGCAGCGGACAGCCCCAGCATTTT. It yields the protein CATNPGSGQPQHF.

This clone was seen once. CDR3 amino acids: CASSLAIWGRTYNEQFF. The CDR3 DNA is TGTGCCAGCAGCTTAGCGATATGGGGCAGGACCTACAATGAGCAGTTCTTC. The J gene is TRBJ2-1, the V gene TRBV7-6; D is perhaps TRBD1 (5 bases). V was clipped by 0 bases and J by 2 bases, with 14 bases between them. This CDR3 is built from 17 residues. Germline-derived CDR1 and CDR2 are SGHVS and FNYEAQ.

CDR3 DNA sequence: TGTGCCTGGAGTGTGGGACTTTCCAATGAGCAGTTCTTC. It encodes CAWSVGLSNEQFF. The V gene is TRBV30, the J gene TRBJ2-1, with D maybe TRBD2 (6 bases). The V gene lost 0 bases and the J gene lost 6 bases, with 9 bases spanning the gap. Germline CDR1 reads GTSNPN; CDR2 reads SVGIG (reference sequence). This CDR3 is built from 13 residues.

The chain joins TRBV7-8 to TRBJ1-2; 9 nucleotides match TRBD1. V shed 1 base, J shed 7 bases, and the junction held 10 bases outside the gene matches. The CDR3 loop spans 16 amino acids. Germline loops: CDR1 SGHVS, CDR2 FQNEAQ. The CDR3 DNA reads as TGTGCCAGCAGCTTAGATCCCGGACAGGGGAGTAGTGGCTACACCTTC. As protein: CASSLDPGQGSSGYTF.

This chain uses TRBV7-3 with TRBJ1-2, with TRBD1 identical over 8 bases. The CDR3 totals 14 residues. After removal of 7 bases from V and 5 bases from J, the junction contained 9 bases not matched to a gene. Germline values: CDR1 SGHTA, CDR2 FQGTGA. Here the CDR3 DNA reads TGTGCCAGCAACGAGGACAGGGAGAGTTATGGCTACACCTTC. As protein: CASNEDRESYGYTF.

This clone was found a few times. The rearrangement uses TRBV30 and TRBJ1-1; D may be TRBD1 (6 bases). The germline V and J ends were trimmed by 7 bases and 4 bases, with 22 bases remaining between them. In germline, CDR1 is GTSNPN, CDR2 SVGIG (reference sequence). This CDR3 is built from 15 residues. CDR3 coding DNA: TGTGCCTCCAAAGCCGGGGGGGGGACAACCACTGAAGCTTTCTTT. This codes for CASKAGGGTTTEAFF.

A note on this clone: Other DNA sequences from this sample encode an identical CDR3 as well. The chain recombines TRBV5-1 with TRBJ2-1; D is undetermined. The CDR3 spans 15 residues. Deletions cut 0 bases from V and 0 bases from J, with 7 bases between. Looked up from germline, CDR1 is SGHRS and CDR2 is YFSETQ. Here the CDR3 reads CASSLDSSSYNEQFF. Written as DNA, the CDR3 is TGCGCCAGCAGCTTGGACTCGAGCTCCTACAATGAGCAGTTCTTC.

V gene TRBV5-6 combines with J gene TRBJ2-5, with 8 bases that match TRBD2. CDR3 length equals 15 residues. The V gene end was trimmed by 4 bases and the J gene end by 5 bases; junction bases not matched to a gene: 10. Germline V CDR1 and CDR2: SGHDT, YYEEEE. The CDR3 loop reads CASSLPGRAGETQYF. The CDR3 DNA reads TGTGCCAGCAGCCTGCCCGGGAGGGCCGGGGAGACCCAGTACTTC.

V usage is TRBV19 and J usage is TRBJ1-1, with 9 bases lining up with TRBD1. CDR3 length: 15 residues. V lost 5 bases to trimming and J lost 4 bases; unmatched junction nucleotides: 8. Germline CDR1 reads LNHDA; CDR2 reads SQIVND (reference sequence). The CDR3 nucleotides read TGTGCCAGTAGTGTGGACAGGGGTCGAAGCACTGAAGCTTTCTTT. Translating gives CASSVDRGRSTEAFF.

For the CDR3, the DNA is TGTGCCAGCAGTTCCCCAGCCGGGACTCTTAATGAAAAACTGTTTTTT. This sequence encodes CASSSPAGTLNEKLFF. V is TRBV28 and J is TRBJ1-4; D is possibly TRBD1 (5 bases). The CDR3 has 16 amino acids. Germline V CDR1 and CDR2: MDHEN, SYDVKM. The ends were cut back, 4 bases at V and 4 bases at J, with 16 bases in the middle. The whole variable domain, filled in from reference TRBV28 and TRBJ1-4, reads DVKVTQSSRYLVKRTGEKVFLECVQDMDHENMFWYRQDPGLGLRLIYFSYDVKMKEKGDIPEGYSVSREKKERFSLILESASTNQTSMYLCASSSPAGTLNEKLFFGSGTQLSVL.

V usage is TRBV6-5 and J usage is TRBJ2-7; 7 nucleotides align to TRBD2. Germline loops: CDR1 MNHEY, CDR2 SVGAGI. The junction had 0 bases not matched to a gene; V was cut back by 6 bases and J by 4 bases. The CDR3 covers 11 residues. In DNA, the CDR3 is TGTGCCAGCAGGGGGGGGTACGAGCAGTACTTC. Residues: CASRGGYEQYF.

The chain employs TRBV7-9 and TRBJ1-4; 8 bases agree with TRBD1. The CDR3 is 16 residues long. Germline values: CDR1 SEHNR, CDR2 FQNEAQ (reference sequence). The ends lost 4 bases at V and 7 bases at J; junction bases unmatched: 11. CDR3 loop: CASSYGQQGAGEKLFF. The CDR3 coding sequence is TGTGCCAGCAGCTACGGCCAGCAGGGGGCTGGTGAAAAACTGTTTTTT.

The V gene is TRBV6-5, the J gene TRBJ2-3; D gene unclear. The germline V gene has CDR1 MNHEY and CDR2 SVGAGI. The CDR3 spans 13 residues. The ends were cut back, 0 bases at V and 4 bases at J, with 5 bases in the middle. The CDR3 nucleotides read TGTGCCAGCAGTTACTCGAGAGCAGATACGCAGTATTTT. It translates to CASSYSRADTQYF.

The genes are TRBV28 and TRBJ2-1, with 9 bases matching TRBD1. Germline CDR1 and CDR2: MDHEN and SYDVKM. Trimming cost V 1 base and J 6 bases; bases outside gene matches: 4. The CDR3 totals 15 residues. CDR3 nucleotides: TGTGCCAGCAGTTTATATGGGACAGGGATCAATGAGCAGTTCTTC. The encoded protein is CASSLYGTGINEQFF.

The genes are TRBV5-1 and TRBJ1-1; D unclear. CDR1 and CDR2 from the germline V gene are SGHRS and YFSETQ. The V gene lost 4 bases and the J gene lost 5 bases, with 15 bases spanning the gap. This CDR3 contains 14 residues. The CDR3 sequence is CASSPDWFGTEAFF. In nucleotides, the CDR3 is TGCGCCAGCAGCCCGGACTGGTTTGGGACTGAAGCTTTCTTT.

Notes on this clone: A read error may account for a junction end that differs from germline. The chain has TRBV7-9 and TRBJ2-5, with D tentatively TRBD1 (6 bases). The CDR3 loop spans 15 amino acids. Germline CDR1 reads SEHNR; CDR2 reads FQNEAQ (reference sequence). The CDR3 coding sequence is TGTGCCAGCAGTCAAGGGGGTGGGGCCTCAGAGACCCTGTACTTC. It codes for CASSQGGGASETLYF.

The rearrangement uses TRBV9 and TRBJ2-3; possibly TRBD2 for D (6 bases). The CDR3 totals 16 residues. In germline, CDR1 is SGDLS, CDR2 YYNGEE. V was trimmed by 4 bases and J by 3 bases, leaving 18 bases between them. CDR3 protein: CASSPPWAGLTDTQYF. CDR3 DNA sequence: TGTGCCAGCAGCCCTCCATGGGCGGGGCTTACAGATACGCAGTATTTT.

The chain couples TRBV9 to TRBJ2-3; D perhaps matches TRBD2 (6 bases). Trimming left V 3 bases short and J 4 bases short, with 9 bases between. The CDR3 is 13 residues long. Germline V gives CDR1 SGDLS, CDR2 YYNGEE. CDR3 loop: CASSGGTSDTQYF. The DNA for the CDR3 is TGTGCCAGCAGCGGTGGGACTTCAGATACGCAGTATTTT.